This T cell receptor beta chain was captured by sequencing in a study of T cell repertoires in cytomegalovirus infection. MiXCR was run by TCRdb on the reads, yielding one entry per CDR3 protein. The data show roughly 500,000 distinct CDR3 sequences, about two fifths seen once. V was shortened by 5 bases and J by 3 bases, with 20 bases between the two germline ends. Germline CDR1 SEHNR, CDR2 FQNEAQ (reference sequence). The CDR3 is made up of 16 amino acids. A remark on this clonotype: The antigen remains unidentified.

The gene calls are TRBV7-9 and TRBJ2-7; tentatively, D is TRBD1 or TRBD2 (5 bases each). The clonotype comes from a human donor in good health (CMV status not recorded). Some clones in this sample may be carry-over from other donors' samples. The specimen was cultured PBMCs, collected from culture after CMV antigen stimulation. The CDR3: CASSPTGPLDSYEQYF. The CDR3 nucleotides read TGTGCCAGCAGCCCGACGGGACCCTTGGATAGCTACGAGCAGTACTTC.